These T cell receptor beta chains were read from a single sample in a study of cytomegalovirus exposure and HLA in healthy donors. TCRdb keeps only in-frame clones here, not all; method: immunoSEQ multiplex PCR. The table counts 75,000 to 95,000 clones; 4.5% to 6.5% lies in the top ten. Sequenced: PBMCs. These receptors were collected from a girl between 5 and 17 years old in good health and CMV-seropositive. Each CDR3 is given with its conserved first and last residue. D genes are given only for firm matches.

TRBJ1-2 TRBD1 TRBV30 TGTGCCGCCTCCGGGACAGCTTATGGCTACACCTTC CAASGTAYGYTF
TRBJ2-1 - TRBV5-6 TGTGCCAGCAGCCCAGCGGAAAGGACTGACAATGAGCAGTTCTTC CASSPAERTDNEQFF
TRBJ2-3 TRBD2 TRBV5-1 TGCGCCAGCAGCCCGGGGGGGGTGGCAGATACGCAGTATTTT CASSPGGVADTQYF
TRBJ2-2 - TRBV10-2 TGCGCCAGCAGTGAGAGAGATATAGCCACCGGGGAGCTGTTTTTT CASSERDIATGELFF
TRBJ1-1 - TRBV19 TGTGCCAGTAGTAGGGCGTTCATGAACACTGAAGCTTTCTTT CASSRAFMNTEAFF
TRBJ2-7 TRBD1 TRBV6-6 TGTGCCAGCAGCCCCGGGACAGGGGACCACGAGCAGTACTTC CASSPGTGDHEQYF
TRBJ1-6 - TRBV18 TGTGCCAGCTCACCTTCCGAGGCAGCCCTGAGCTCCTATAATTCACCCCTCCACTTT CASSPSEAALSSYNSPLHF
TRBJ1-2 - TRBV6-1 TGTGCCAGCAGTGAAGTGGCCGGGGGAGGCTATGGCTACACCTTC CASSEVAGGGYGYTF
TRBJ1-1 - TRBV6-4 TGTGCCAGCAGGGATACAGCCAGTTCAGAAGCTTTCTTT CASRDTASSEAFF
TRBJ2-1 TRBD1 TRBV15 TGTGCCACCGGGAACAGGACAGGCGTAGGCAATGAGCAGTTCTTC CATGNRTGVGNEQFF
TRBJ2-2 TRBD1 TRBV6-5 TGTGCCAGCAGTATGGGGACAGCCTACGGGGAGCTGTTTTTT CASSMGTAYGELFF
TRBJ1-2 TRBD1 TRBV6-1 TGTGCCAGCAGTGAAGTGGGGACAGACTATGGCTACACCTTC CASSEVGTDYGYTF
TRBJ1-5 TRBD1 TRBV7-2 TGTGCCAGCAGCCCACGGGACAGGGAGAGCAATCAGCCCCAGCATTTT CASSPRDRESNQPQHF
TRBJ1-2 - TRBV7-9 TGTGCCAGCAGCTTGCGCGGGTCTAACTATGGCTACACCTTC CASSLRGSNYGYTF
TRBJ1-1 TRBD1 TRBV9 TGTGCCAGCAGCGGACAGGGCGAAGCTTTCTTT CASSGQGEAFF
TRBJ2-1 TRBD1 TRBV7-3 TGTGCCAGCCGACCGGGACAGGGGGCTGGGGAGCAGTTCTTC CASRPGQGAGEQFF
TRBJ1-6 - TRBV5-1 TGCGCCAGCAGACCGGGGTCTATAATAAGCTCCTATAATTCACCCCTCCACTTT CASRPGSIISSYNSPLHF
TRBJ2-1 TRBD2 TRBV5-1 TGCGCCAGCAGCTCCTCCTTGGGGGGGATCTACAATGAGCAGTTCTTC CASSSSLGGIYNEQFF
TRBJ1-6 - TRBV7-2 TGTGCCAGCAGCTTTCGATTCGTTAGCTCACCCCTCCACTTT CASSFRFVSSPLHF
TRBJ2-5 - TRBV7-9 TGTGCCAGCAGCCCGATGGAGGCGGGATTGAAGACCCAGTACTTC CASSPMEAGLKTQYF
TRBJ2-3 - TRBV7-2 TGTGCCAGCAGCCCTTTAGTGGGCACAGATACGCAGTATTTT CASSPLVGTDTQYF
TRBJ2-5 TRBD1 TRBV5-1 TGCGCCAGCAGCTTGGGGACAGGCCGTGAGACCCAGTACTTC CASSLGTGRETQYF
TRBJ1-1 - TRBV4-1 TGCGCCAGCAGCCAAGATAGAGAATACAGCTTTAACACTGAAGCTTTCTTT CASSQDREYSFNTEAFF
TRBJ2-2 TRBD1 TRBV19 TGTGCCAGTAGTATTCGGCAGGGGGCCCCCGGGGAGCTGTTTTTT CASSIRQGAPGELFF
TRBJ2-5 TRBD1 TRBV9 TGTGCCAGCAACCCTGCCGACAGGGTGGGGGAGACCCAGTACTTC CASNPADRVGETQYF
TRBJ2-4 TRBD2 TRBV14 TGTGCCAGCAGCCCAGGGGTTAGCGGGGGTCGCAGAAACATTCAGTACTTC CASSPGVSGGRRNIQYF
TRBJ2-7 - TRBV12-5 TGTGCTAGTGGATTTTACTACGAGCAGTACTTC CASGFYYEQYF
TRBJ1-1 TRBD1 TRBV9 TGTGCCAGCAGCATGGACAGGGGGACGAACACTGAAGCTTTCTTT CASSMDRGTNTEAFF
TRBJ2-5 - TRBV4-1 TGCGCCAGCAGCCAACGGACTAACCGAGAGACCCAGTACTTC CASSQRTNRETQYF
TRBJ2-1 TRBD2 TRBV9 TGTGCCAGCAGCGCTAGCGGGGGGGCATATGAGCAGTTCTTC CASSASGGAYEQFF
TRBJ1-2 - TRBV4-2 TGTGCCAGCAGCCAAGAGAGCGGCCAGAGGGGCTACACCTTC CASSQESGQRGYTF
TRBJ1-1 - TRBV7-8 TGTGCCAGCAGCTCCCGGGTCCTTCAGACTGAAGCTTTCTTT CASSSRVLQTEAFF
TRBJ1-2 - TRBV14 TGTGCCAGCAGCCATTTGGACAGACCTGAGGGTGGCTACACCTTC CASSHLDRPEGGYTF
TRBJ2-1 TRBD1 TRBV5-4 TGTGCCAGCAGCTTGCCAGGTTGGAGTACAGGGGACAATGAGCAGTTCTTC CASSLPGWSTGDNEQFF
TRBJ2-5 TRBD1 TRBV28 TGTGCCAGCAGTTTTCCCGGACAGGGAGGAGAGACCCAGTACTTC CASSFPGQGGETQYF
TRBJ2-7 - TRBV4-3 TGCGCCAGCAGCCAAGATGGCAGGGCTGGCCACGAGCAGTACTTC CASSQDGRAGHEQYF
TRBJ2-2 - TRBV9 TGTGCCAGCAGCGTAGCCCAGCTCCCGGGACTTCAACCTAGGACGGGGACCGGGGAGCTGTTTTTT CASSVAQLPGLQPRTGTGELFF
TRBJ2-3 - TRBV9 TGTGCCAGCAGCGTAGACGGGTTAGGAACAGATACGCAGTATTTT CASSVDGLGTDTQYF